The 18 T cell receptor beta chains presented below share a single source sample, sequenced in a study of Graves' ophthalmopathy and Graves' hyperthyroidism. The TCR beta CDR3 regions underwent amplification from RNA transcripts. The first round was an RT-PCR with HTBI primers, and the second round was a multiplex PCR. Each CDR3 protein gets one entry after TCRdb re-called the multiplex PCR reads with MiXCR. Seen here are over a million distinct CDR3 sequences, 36% observed once, and the top ten hold over 8.5%. The sequenced material came from peripheral blood or thyroid tissue (not recorded which). Receptors were obtained from an adult man with Graves' hyperthyroidism.

The chain joins TRBV15 to TRBJ1-2; D ambiguous. The CDR3 loop spans 12 amino acids. Germline-derived CDR1 and CDR2 are LNHNV and YYDKDF (reference sequence). Trimming took 8 bases from V and 8 from J, leaving 15 bases between them. The chain's CDR3 is CATGNGEEGYTF. In DNA, the CDR3 is TGTGCCACCGGGAACGGGGAGGAGGGCTACACCTTC.

This rearrangement joins TRBV20-1 to TRBJ1-6; D gene ambiguous. This CDR3 spans 16 amino acids. The V end was cut by 0 bases, the J end by 9 bases, with 18 bases between. Germline CDR1 and CDR2: DFQATT and SNEGSKA (reference sequence). CDR3 sequence: CSARDLGGGDSSPLHF. The CDR3 DNA sequence: TGCAGTGCTAGAGATTTAGGCGGCGGAGATAGTTCACCCCTCCACTTT.

As to this clonotype: The junction departs from the called germline gene at one end, perhaps through a read error. This chain uses TRBV7-3 with TRBJ1-5; D unclear. This CDR3 has 15 residues. Germline V lookup: CDR1 SGHTA, CDR2 FQGTGA. As DNA, the CDR3 is TGCGCCAGCAGCCCAGGTGGTGCCTTGATTGGAACCCAGCATTTT. Translation: CASSPGGALIGTQHF.

V and J are TRBV20-1 and TRBJ2-6; D gene uncertain. CDR3 length equals 13 residues. V was trimmed by 8 bases and J by 0 bases, leaving 8 bases between them. Germline lookup yields CDR1 DFQATT and CDR2 SNEGSKA (reference sequence). In DNA, the CDR3 is TGCAGTTATTATTCCTCTGGGGCCAACGTCCTGACTTTC. Residues: CSYYSSGANVLTF.

The chain couples TRBV28 to TRBJ2-5; D is unclear. This CDR3 has 13 residues. The germline CDR1 and CDR2 sequences are MDHEN and SYDVKM. Deletions cut 4 bases from V and 3 bases from J, with 9 bases between. The CDR3 sequence: CASSSNEEETQYF. Here the CDR3 DNA reads TGTGCCAGCAGTTCCAACGAAGAAGAGACCCAGTACTTC. Full variable domain (remainder filled in from reference TRBV28 and TRBJ2-5): DVKVTQSSRYLVKRTGEKVFLECVQDMDHENMFWYRQDPGLGLRLIYFSYDVKMKEKGDIPEGYSVSREKKERFSLILESASTNQTSMYLCASSSNEEETQYFGPGTRLLVL.

This clonotype was counted only a few times. The chain combines TRBV5-6 with TRBJ2-7; TRBD2 might be the D (6 bases). CDR3 length equals 13 residues. From germline, CDR1 is SGHDT and CDR2 YYEEEE. The ends were cut back, 9 bases at V and 6 bases at J, with 19 bases in the middle. The CDR3 loop reads CATSGGAHIEQYF. CDR3 sequence (DNA): TGTGCCACCTCCGGAGGGGCCCATATCGAGCAGTACTTC.

The table lists this clonotype with a few counts. The chain uses TRBV29-1 and TRBJ1-4; possible D gene TRBD1, 5 bases. The V gene's germline CDR1 is SQVTM and CDR2 ANQGSEA. The CDR3 is 13 amino acids. Trimming removed 7 bases at V and 4 bases at J, with 13 bases between. The DNA for the CDR3 is TGCAGCGCTAAAGACAGCTATAATGAAAAACTGTTTTTT. Residues: CSAKDSYNEKLFF.

A few counts support this clonotype. The chain carries TRBV6-2 or TRBV6-3 and TRBJ2-5, with 8 positions matching TRBD2. Germline V CDR1 and CDR2: MNHEY, SVGEGT. CDR3 length: 15 amino acids. Unmatched junction bases numbered 12, after V lost 7 bases and J lost 5 bases. The CDR3 DNA reads TGTGCCAGCATTCACTCGAAGCGGGAGTGGGAGACCCAGTACTTC. This encodes CASIHSKREWETQYF.

This clonotype was seen many times. This chain links TRBV14 with TRBJ2-5, with D uncertain. The CDR3 spans 12 residues. The V gene lost 1 base and the J gene lost 7 bases, with 7 bases spanning the gap. Germline CDR1 SGHDN, CDR2 FVKESK. CDR3 sequence (DNA): TGTGCCAGCAGCCAAGGCGCCGTGACCCAGTACTTC. It is translated as CASSQGAVTQYF.

Concerning this clonotype: This may be a read error: a much more frequent sequence differs by one nucleotide. The chain couples TRBV7-2 to TRBJ2-5; 10 bases map to TRBD2. The CDR3 contains 15 residues. Per germline, CDR1 SGHTA and CDR2 FQGNSA. J was trimmed by 4 bases and V by 4 bases; bases with no gene match: 6. The CDR3 DNA sequence: TGTGCCAGCAGCTCAGAACTAGCGGGGTCAGAGACCCAGTACTTC. As protein: CASSSELAGSETQYF.

As regards this clonotype: One end of the junction fails to match germline, which may point to a read error. V is TRBV2 and J is TRBJ1-2; D ambiguous. The CDR3 extends over 14 amino acids. In germline, CDR1 is SNHLY, CDR2 FYNNEI. CDR3 in DNA: TGTGCCAGCAGTTTGACACAACCCTCCTATGGCTACGCCTTC. Protein: CASSLTQPSYGYAF.

This clonotype has only a few counts. The V gene is TRBV4-3, the J gene TRBJ2-7, with 8 positions matching TRBD1. The V gene's germline CDR1 is LGHNA and CDR2 YSLEER. The CDR3 is 16 residues long. V trimming: 2 bases; J trimming: 2 bases; junction bases outside the gene matches: 8. The CDR3 region has the DNA TGCGCCAGCAGCCAACACAGGACAGGGCTCGCCTACGAGCAGTACTTC. Protein: CASSQHRTGLAYEQYF.

This clonotype occurred many times. The chain employs TRBV7-9 and TRBJ1-5, with a weak D call TRBD1 (6 bases). CDR3 length equals 16 residues. Per the germline V gene, CDR1 is SEHNR and CDR2 is FQNEAQ (reference sequence). The V gene lost 1 base and the J gene lost 6 bases, with 16 bases spanning the gap. CDR3 sequence reads: CASSLGSQGSGQPQHF. CDR3 sequence (DNA): TGTGCCAGCAGCTTAGGGTCACAGGGCAGTGGTCAGCCCCAGCATTTT.

This clonotype was counted only a few times. It may be a read error: a sequence one base away is much more abundant. The chain couples TRBV9 to TRBJ1-2; the D gene is possibly TRBD1 (6 bases). V dropped 3 bases and J dropped 12 bases, with 21 bases sitting between them. The CDR3 sequence is 14 residues long. Germline V gene sequence: CDR1 SGDLS, CDR2 YYNGEE. The CDR3 protein is CASSEGTPRQGHTF. The CDR3 DNA follows: TGTGCCAGCAGCGAGGGGACACCAAGGCAGGGCCACACCTTC. The full variable domain, in which reference TRBV9 and TRBJ1-2 provide the parts outside the CDR3, is DSGVTQTPKHLITATGQRVTLRCSPRSGDLSVYWYQQSLDQGLQFLIQYYNGEERAKGNILERFSAQQFPDLHSELNLSSLELGDSALYFCASSEGTPRQGHTFGSGTRLTVV.

CDR3 protein: CATSRVGARGYTF. In DNA, the CDR3 is TGTGCCACCAGCAGAGTTGGGGCGCGGGGCTACACCTTC. This chain connects TRBV15 to TRBJ1-2; the D gene is possibly TRBD1 (5 bases). Trimming shortened V by 1 base and J by 8 bases, and 11 bases separated the two germline ends. The germline CDR1 and CDR2 sequences are LNHNV and YYDKDF (reference sequence). The CDR3 extends over 13 amino acids.

The sample holds many counts of this clonotype. The gene calls are TRBV7-6 and TRBJ2-7, with TRBD1 matching over 7 bases. The V segment lost 1 base and the J segment 5 bases; nucleotides outside the gene matches: 5. The length of the CDR3 is 14 residues. Germline V lookup: CDR1 SGHVS, CDR2 FNYEAQ. The CDR3 loop is CASSLGVGTDEQYF. The CDR3 bases are TGTGCCAGCAGCTTAGGGGTTGGGACAGACGAGCAGTACTTC.

The V and J genes are TRBV7-2 and TRBJ1-1, with a tentative D call TRBD1 (5 bases). Looked up from germline, CDR1 is SGHTA and CDR2 is FQGNSA. V lost 5 bases, J lost 3 bases, and 28 bases lay in between. The CDR3 has 19 residues. This CDR3 reads CASSNRRGTEGDGYTEAFF. In DNA form, the CDR3 reads TGTGCCAGCAGCAACCGGCGGGGGACGGAAGGGGATGGCTACACTGAAGCTTTCTTT.

This clonotype was seen once. This chain joins TRBV7-2 and TRBJ1-2, with 10 bases aligning to TRBD1. Germline CDR1 reads SGHTA; CDR2 reads FQGNSA. The CDR3 totals 16 residues. Trimming at V came to 1 base and at J to 2 bases, leaving 4 bases not matched to a gene. The CDR3 nucleotides read TGTGCCAGCAGCTTAGGACAGGGGGCATTCAACTATGGCTACACCTTC. This encodes CASSLGQGAFNYGYTF.